These 15 T cell receptor beta chains were sequenced from one sample in a study of blood T cell repertoires in COVID-19. Sequenced by immunoSEQ multiplex PCR; TCRdb stores in-frame clones only, minus some. The sample gives about 220,000 clones, roughly 80% of which show up once; 15% to 20% is in the top ten. The sequencing sample was made of peripheral blood. The receptors come from a man aged 25 to 40 with active or convalescent COVID-19.

The genes are TRBV19 and TRBJ2-6; D might be TRBD2 (5 bases). Germline values: CDR1 LNHDA, CDR2 SQIVND (reference sequence). The CDR3 extends over 14 amino acids. Between the trimmed V and J ends, which lost 2 bases and 4 bases, there was a span of 6 bases. The CDR3 here is CASSIRGGANVLTF. DNA for the CDR3: TGTGCCAGTAGTATAAGAGGGGGGGCCAACGTCCTGACTTTC.

The chain carries TRBV10-3 and TRBJ2-3; maybe TRBD2 (7 bases). Trimming shortened V by 0 bases and J by 6 bases, and 16 bases separated the two germline ends. The CDR3 loop spans 16 amino acids. Germline V gene data show CDR1 as ENHRY and CDR2 as SYGVKD. The CDR3 sequence is CAISESGGGSPDTQYF. CDR3 in DNA: TGTGCCATCAGTGAGTCAGGGGGGGGTTCTCCCGATACGCAGTATTTT.

The chain links TRBV6-5 to TRBJ2-7; TRBD1 matches at 10 bases. The germline V gene has CDR1 MNHEY and CDR2 SVGAGI. The junction had 2 bases not matched to a gene; V was cut back by 2 bases and J by 4 bases. This CDR3 has 14 residues. The CDR3 reads CASSYGGQGYEQYF. The CDR3 DNA follows: TGTGCCAGCAGTTACGGGGGACAGGGGTACGAGCAGTACTTC.

The chain employs TRBV7-2 and TRBJ2-1, with TRBD2 as a possible D gene (6 bases). CDR1 SGHTA and CDR2 FQGNSA come from the germline V gene. The CDR3 totals 16 residues. Trimming left V 3 bases short and J 0 bases short, with 12 bases between. The CDR3 nucleotides read TGTGCCAGCAGCTTCCTGGGAGCGGGCTCCTACAATGAGCAGTTCTTC. Translating gives CASSFLGAGSYNEQFF. Variable domain in full (rest from reference TRBV7-2 and TRBJ2-1): GAGVSQSPSNKVTEKGKDVELRCDPISGHTALYWYRQSLGQGLEFLIYFQGNSAPDKSGLPSDRFSAERTGGSVSTLTIQRTQQEDSAVYLCASSFLGAGSYNEQFFGPGTRLTVL.

This rearrangement joins TRBV5-1 to TRBJ2-7; 8 bases are shared with TRBD1. This CDR3 has 16 residues. Germline CDR1 is SGHRS and CDR2 is YFSETQ. J was trimmed by 0 bases and V by 4 bases; bases with no gene match: 9. The CDR3 nucleotides are TGCGCCAGCAGCCAAGCGCCGGGACAGGACTCCTACGAGCAGTACTTC. Residues: CASSQAPGQDSYEQYF.

Points on this clone: This specimen includes other DNA sequences encoding the same CDR3. The chain carries TRBV27 and TRBJ2-6, with D maybe TRBD1 (5 bases). Trimming removed 5 bases at V and 0 bases at J, with 17 bases between. Germline V gene data show CDR1 as MNHEY and CDR2 as SMNVEV (reference sequence). This CDR3 comprises 18 residues. The CDR3 DNA is TGTGCCAGCAGTCACCCTCGGAAGGGGCGCTCTGGGGCCAACGTCCTGACTTTC. It codes for CASSHPRKGRSGANVLTF.

J is TRBJ1-2 and V is TRBV27; D perhaps matches TRBD1 (6 bases). The germline gives CDR1 MNHEY, CDR2 SMNVEV (reference sequence). Trimming removed 7 bases at V and 0 bases at J, with 18 bases between. This CDR3 spans 16 amino acids. CDR3 sequence: CASTPLGGQANYGYTF. Written as DNA, the CDR3 is TGTGCCAGCACCCCCTTGGGGGGGCAAGCTAACTATGGCTACACCTTC.

This clone was detected only a few times. DNA of the CDR3: TGTGCCAGTAGCGACCCGGCGGAAATCTATGGCTACACCTTC. Amino acid sequence: CASSDPAEIYGYTF. This chain links TRBV19 with TRBJ1-2; D ambiguous. The V end lost 6 bases, the J end lost 4 bases, and 15 bases lay between the germline ends. Germline CDR1 reads LNHDA; CDR2 reads SQIVND (reference sequence). The CDR3 is 14 amino acids.

The gene calls are TRBV19 and TRBJ2-2; D might be TRBD2 (5 bases). CDR1 LNHDA and CDR2 SQIVND come from the germline V gene (reference sequence). Trimming stripped 2 bases from V and 4 bases from J, with 17 bases between. The CDR3 extends over 17 amino acids. The CDR3 nucleotides are TGTGCCAGTAGTATAACCGCGGCAGGACTCCTCACCGGGGAGCTGTTTTTT. This translates into CASSITAAGLLTGELFF. Combining the CDR3 with reference TRBV19 and TRBJ2-2 gives the whole variable domain DGGITQSPKYLFRKEGQNVTLSCEQNLNHDAMYWYRQDPGQGLRLIYYSQIVNDFQKGDIAEGYSVSREKKESFPLTVTSAQKNPTAFYLCASSITAAGLLTGELFFGEGSRLTVL.

The CDR3 here is CASSLGPGSVEKLFF. DNA for the CDR3: TGTGCCAGCAGCTTAGGGCCGGGTTCAGTTGAAAAACTGTTTTTT. This chain uses TRBV7-2 with TRBJ1-4; D is ambiguous. The V end lost 1 base, the J end lost 7 bases, and 13 bases lay between the germline ends. The CDR3 consists of 15 residues. Germline-derived CDR1 and CDR2 are SGHTA and FQGNSA.

This sequence joins TRBV5-4 and TRBJ2-6, with a tentative D call TRBD2 (5 bases). The V end lost 5 bases, the J end lost 2 bases, and 8 bases lay between the germline ends. Germline loops: CDR1 SGHNT, CDR2 YYREEE (reference sequence). This CDR3 is 14 amino acids long. The CDR3 region has the DNA TGTGCCAGCAGTACCGGGACTGGGGCCAACGTCCTGACTTTC. Its protein is CASSTGTGANVLTF.

This CDR3 reads CASTRDRAGNTEAFF. CDR3 DNA: TGTGCCAGCACCCGGGACAGGGCTGGGAACACTGAAGCTTTCTTT. The J gene is TRBJ1-1, the V gene TRBV2, with TRBD1 matching over 9 bases. With V trimmed by 7 bases and J by 1 base, 7 bases remained unmatched. Germline lookup yields CDR1 SNHLY and CDR2 FYNNEI. The length of the CDR3 is 15 residues.

The chain joins TRBV7-9 to TRBJ1-6; 10 nucleotides line up with TRBD1. Germline V CDR1 and CDR2: SEHNR, FQNEAQ (reference sequence). This CDR3 region has 17 residues. The junction had 4 bases not matched to a gene; V was cut back by 4 bases and J by 1 base. The CDR3 protein is CASSWDRGGSYNSPLHF. CDR3 sequence (DNA): TGTGCCAGCAGCTGGGACAGGGGAGGATCCTATAATTCACCCCTCCACTTT. The variable domain in full, completed from reference TRBV7-9 and TRBJ1-6, reads DTGVSQNPRHKITKRGQNVTFRCDPISEHNRLYWYRQTLGQGPEFLTYFQNEAQLEKSRLLSDRFSAERPKGSFSTLEIQRTEQGDSAMYLCASSWDRGGSYNSPLHFGNGTRLTVT.

J is TRBJ2-3 and V is TRBV6-6, with 7 bases fitting TRBD2. The V gene's germline CDR1 is MNHNY and CDR2 SVGAGI (reference sequence). The V gene end was trimmed by 7 bases and the J gene end by 2 bases; junction bases not matched to a gene: 6. The CDR3 has 14 amino acids. The CDR3 loop reads CASTGLSLTDTQYF. In DNA form, the CDR3 reads TGTGCCAGCACGGGACTATCGCTCACAGATACGCAGTATTTT.

This chain uses TRBV5-6 with TRBJ1-2; weak D call: TRBD1 (5 bases). Per germline, CDR1 SGHDT and CDR2 YYEEEE. The ends were cut back, 0 bases at V and 11 bases at J, with 11 bases in the middle. The CDR3 covers 12 residues. CDR3 residues: CASSLVGVGYTF. CDR3 bases: TGTGCCAGCAGCTTGGTAGGGGTAGGGTACACCTTC.